The 3 T cell receptor beta chains presented below share a single source sample, sequenced in a study of blood T cells in healthy people across ages. Using a J-beta primer mix together with a sample-barcoded 5' primer, a second PCR was run for about 6 to 12 cycles. TCRdb reprocessed the 5' RACE reads via MiXCR and lists one record per CDR3 protein. Of 1.5 million to 2 million distinct CDR3 sequences in the sample, around 50% were seen once. The sequenced material came from blood. The source of these receptors is a woman aged 40 to 49 in good health.

This rearrangement joins TRBV24-1 to TRBJ2-1; the D gene is possibly TRBD2 (5 bases). The CDR3 length is 16 residues. With 3 bases removed from V and 0 bases from J, the gap between germline ends came to 11 bases. The germline V gene has CDR1 KGHDR and CDR2 SFDVKD. The CDR3: CATSDTTGSSYNEQFF. The CDR3 DNA is TGTGCCACCAGTGATACGACGGGAAGCTCCTACAATGAGCAGTTCTTC.

This clonotype was counted a few times. V gene TRBV9 combines with J gene TRBJ2-5; tentatively, D is TRBD2 (6 bases). Trimming removed 3 bases at V and 1 base at J, with 16 bases between. Germline V gene lookup returns CDR1 SGDLS and CDR2 YYNGEE. The CDR3 totals 16 residues. This chain's CDR3 is CASSGGVGTPQETQYF. Written as DNA, the CDR3 is TGTGCCAGCAGCGGAGGGGTGGGGACTCCCCAAGAGACCCAGTACTTC.

The genes are TRBV10-3 and TRBJ2-6; no clear D. The CDR3 covers 19 residues. With 3 bases removed from V and 4 bases from J, the gap between germline ends came to 22 bases. Germline V gene sequence: CDR1 ENHRY, CDR2 SYGVKD. CDR3 sequence: CAISEGPTWKFAGANVLTF. Here the CDR3 DNA reads TGTGCCATCAGTGAAGGCCCCACGTGGAAGTTTGCGGGGGCCAACGTCCTGACTTTC.